This T cell receptor beta chain emerged from a study of breast tumors, draining lymph nodes, adjacent tissues (dated by TCRdb to about 2016). With regard to the full study: Breast cancer patients provided tumor, adjacent nontumor tissue and axillary lymph nodes, and the study compared the TCR beta repertoires across these three sources. The study was designed to assess the relationships and possible T-cell exchange between tumor, surrounding tissue and draining lymph node repertoires in human breast cancer.

Sequencing relied on an Illumina HiSeq 2000. TCR beta chain libraries were generated through multiplex PCR amplification. The amplified TCR beta chain products were analyzed by high-throughput sequencing. TCRdb reanalyzed the raw reads on its own, using fastp at Q25 for trimming and MiXCR for clone calling, and kept in-frame beta chains. Entries that share a CDR3 protein sequence are merged under the most common genes and DNA. This sample comprises approximately 90,000 distinct CDR3 sequences, roughly 30% of them detected only once. The ten biggest clones cover more than 7% of the sample. From the cysteine up to the phenylalanine, the CDR3 has a length of 15 residues. Just the 45-base CDR3 DNA is kept, in frame starting at base 1. As encoded in the germline V gene, CDR1 is SQVTM while CDR2 is ANQGSEA. The trim is 5 bases for V and 2 bases for J, with a gap of 15 bases between the germline ends. There are many counts of this clonotype. It has no known antigen specificity. No base quality values were provided; no much bigger clone lies one nucleotide off.

The investigation overall reported the following: Tumor and nontumor tissue repertoires were found to be significantly more similar in luminal-like than in basal-like breast cancer. Rather than being directly demonstrated, the conclusion that tumor T cells originate in lymph nodes was presented as consistent with a hypothesis. Tumor T-cell repertoires showed less diversity than lymph node repertoires and more diversity than nontumor tissue repertoires, and tumor T-cell repertoires showed preferential V and J gene usage. The data were considered consistent with most tumor T cells being derived from the lymph node and subsequently expanding within tumor tissue.

Lymph node samples came from the axillary draining lymph nodes of breast cancer patients. This sequence uses TRBV29-1 and TRBJ2-2, with the D assignment possibly TRBD1 or TRBD2, given 5 matching bases for each. The clonotype was recovered from a female donor with breast cancer. Some clones in this sample may be carry-over from other donors' samples. The source material was axillary lymph node tissue. The CDR3 sequence is CSVPTEGTNTGELFF. The nucleotide sequence is given as TGCAGCGTTCCGACTGAAGGGACCAACACCGGGGAGCTGTTTTTT.